This T cell receptor beta chain derives from a study of identical twins. Findings of the study overall: Models underestimated TCR alpha sharing (out-of-frame) in monozygotic twins. With abundant cord blood beta clonotypes, insertions were fewer; memory repertoires showed no such pattern.

Germline lookup yields CDR1 SNHLY and CDR2 FYNNEI. The CDR3 runs 16 residues. V lost 7 bases to trimming and J lost 6 bases; unmatched junction nucleotides: 12. This clonotype has a handful of counts. Its target is not known. TCRdb recomputed calls from the 5' RACE reads with MiXCR, one row per CDR3 protein. Of 250,000 or so distinct CDR3 sequences listed, around 8% are singletons. These same records also appear under a second study, on yellow fever vaccine responses in identical twins.

Material: CD8+ T cells sorted from blood. This sequence was found in a young woman in good health. The chain links TRBV2 to TRBJ2-6, with 7 nucleotides matching TRBD1. The CDR3 is CASKGLGQSSANVLTF. CDR3 sequence (DNA): TGTGCCAGCAAGGGATTGGGACAGTCCTCGGCCAACGTCCTGACTTTC.